Included here is one T cell receptor beta chain sequence, with context. This specimen belongs to a study of T cell changes during pregnancy in multiple sclerosis. Sequencing used immunoSEQ multiplex PCR; TCRdb keeps in-frame clones, though not all of them. The sample carries tens of thousands of clones, 92% recorded once. The germline V gene encodes CDR1 MNHNS and CDR2 SASEGT. Trimming at V came to 4 bases and at J to 4 bases, leaving 16 bases not matched to a gene. The CDR3 sequence is 18 residues long. The chain links TRBV6-1 to TRBJ2-1, with 7 nucleotides matching TRBD2. This receptor was taken from a female donor with multiple sclerosis, enrolled in a pregnancy study. Sequenced material: CD4+ T cells from peripheral blood mononuclear cells, taken in the second trimester of pregnancy. DNA for the CDR3: TGTGCCAGCAGTGCAAGTGGCTTGGGTAGTAGCGGGTACAATGAGCAGTTCTTC. Translated, it gives CASSASGLGSSGYNEQFF.